The rows below give T cell receptor beta chains drawn from one sample of a study of T cell responses to AZD1222 COVID-19 vaccine. The assay was immunoSEQ multiplex PCR, and TCRdb's table has in-frame clones only and misses some. The sample shows 95,000 to 150,000 clones, over 75% of them seen only once. The specimen was peripheral blood, collected on day 0 of AZD1222 vaccination. These receptor sequences come from an adult in good health. Both conserved end residues are part of each CDR3. Fields, in order: D gene, J gene, clone size, V gene, CDR3 protein, CDR3 DNA. D genes are given only for firm matches. Clone size appears in some rows only: once, few, many, or a class for an expanded clone.

TRBD2 TRBJ2-1 - TRBV11-2 CASRGLAAGDEQFF TGTGCCAGCAGGGGACTAGCAGCGGGCGATGAGCAGTTCTTC
TRBD2 TRBJ2-5 - TRBV28 CASSPYSGIREQETQYF TGTGCCAGCAGTCCCTATAGCGGGATAAGGGAGCAAGAGACCCAGTACTTC
- TRBJ2-3 - TRBV9 CASSVEFQDTQYF TGTGCCAGCAGCGTAGAATTTCAGGATACGCAGTATTTT
- TRBJ1-4 - TRBV11-2 CASSLGRIGEKLFF TGTGCCAGCAGCTTAGGTCGGATCGGTGAAAAACTGTTTTTT
- TRBJ1-2 - TRBV29-1 CSVVKGANYGYTF TGCAGCGTTGTAAAGGGAGCTAACTATGGCTACACCTTC
- TRBJ1-1 - TRBV6-5 CASSYSMGNTEAFF TGTGCCAGCAGTTACTCGATGGGTAACACTGAAGCTTTCTTT
- TRBJ1-2 - TRBV6-5 CASNGGHHYGYTF TGTGCCAGCAACGGGGGCCACCACTATGGCTACACCTTC
TRBD1 TRBJ1-2 once TRBV24-1 CATSDSRTGGYGYTF TGTGCCACCAGTGATTCAAGGACAGGAGGCTATGGCTACACCTTC
- TRBJ2-1 once TRBV14 CASSQGGAGFNEQFF TGTGCCAGCAGCCAAGGGGGGGCCGGATTCAATGAGCAGTTCTTC
TRBD1 TRBJ2-7 - TRBV28 CASTPGGTFYEQYF TGTGCCAGCACCCCAGGGGGAACGTTCTACGAGCAGTACTTC
TRBD2 TRBJ2-5 - TRBV9 CASTKGGRGARETQYF TGTGCCAGCACCAAGGGAGGGCGGGGGGCGCGAGAGACCCAGTACTTC
TRBD2 TRBJ2-7 - TRBV11-3 CASSPGTSGNYEQYF TGTGCCAGCAGCCCTGGGACTAGCGGGAACTACGAGCAGTACTTC
- TRBJ1-1 - TRBV6-4 CASSDPESLQGLSEAFF TGTGCCAGCAGTGACCCAGAATCCCTACAGGGCCTGAGTGAAGCTTTCTTT
TRBD2 TRBJ2-4 - TRBV7-9 CASTPWGEGNIQYF TGTGCCAGCACTCCTTGGGGGGAGGGAAACATTCAGTACTTC
- TRBJ1-5 - TRBV4-1 CASSQDLFNQPQHF TGCGCCAGCAGCCAAGATCTGTTCAATCAGCCCCAGCATTTT
TRBD2 TRBJ2-3 - TRBV11-3 CASSLDRSGRRRDTQYF TGTGCCAGCAGCTTAGATCGCAGCGGGAGGCGTAGAGATACGCAGTATTTT
- TRBJ2-1 - TRBV24-1 CATSEQLGNEQFF TGTGCCACCAGTGAGCAGCTAGGAAATGAGCAGTTCTTC
TRBD1 TRBJ1-6 - TRBV5-1 CASSWDSDSPLHF TGCGCCAGCAGCTGGGACAGTGATTCACCCCTCCACTTT
- TRBJ1-2 - TRBV9 CASSVDGSVDGYTF TGTGCCAGCAGCGTAGACGGGTCGGTAGACGGCTACACCTTC
- TRBJ1-5 - TRBV6-6 CASSRTPNPRDHQPQHF TGTGCCAGCAGTCGAACCCCAAACCCCAGGGACCATCAGCCCCAGCATTTT
- TRBJ2-2 - TRBV19 CASSIWGDSTGELFF TGTGCCAGTAGTATCTGGGGGGACAGCACCGGGGAGCTGTTTTTT
TRBD2 TRBJ2-3 - TRBV24-1 CATSDSVAGVGADTQYF TGTGCCACCAGTGATTCAGTAGCGGGAGTTGGGGCAGATACGCAGTATTTT
TRBD1 TRBJ2-3 once TRBV5-1 CASSEKTGGWSDTQYF TGCGCCAGCAGCGAGAAGACAGGGGGCTGGTCAGATACGCAGTATTTT
- TRBJ2-2 - TRBV21-1 CASSSGGNTGELFF TGTGCCAGCAGCAGTGGAGGGAACACCGGGGAGCTGTTTTTT
TRBD1 TRBJ1-2 - TRBV5-8 CASSFRQGSYGYTF TGTGCCAGCAGCTTCCGACAGGGTAGCTATGGCTACACCTTC
- TRBJ1-1 - TRBV5-5 CASSLTVEAFF TGTGCCAGCAGTCTGACAGTCGAAGCTTTCTTT
TRBD1 TRBJ1-5 - TRBV19 CASSIDRDNQPQHF TGTGCCAGTAGTATTGACAGGGACAATCAGCCCCAGCATTTT
- TRBJ2-3 once TRBV6-2/TRBV6-3 CASSYTQGSDTQYF TGTGCCAGCAGTTACACCCAGGGGTCAGATACGCAGTATTTT
- TRBJ1-5 - TRBV18 CASSPPDSFQPQHF TGTGCCAGCTCACCACCGGACAGTTTCCAGCCCCAGCATTTT
TRBD2 TRBJ2-5 few TRBV11-3 CASSFPWTSGRAGFVETQYF TGTGCCAGCAGCTTCCCCTGGACTAGCGGGAGGGCCGGGTTCGTGGAGACCCAGTACTTC
- TRBJ1-5 - TRBV6-5 CASRKSQGDNQPQHF TGTGCCAGCAGGAAATCCCAGGGCGACAATCAGCCCCAGCATTTT
- TRBJ2-7 - TRBV5-1 CASSLLRLYEQYF TGCGCCAGCAGCTTGTTAAGACTCTACGAGCAGTACTTC
- TRBJ1-1 once TRBV27 CASSVQAINTEAFF TGTGCCAGCAGTGTACAGGCCATAAACACTGAAGCTTTCTTT
- TRBJ2-1 - TRBV7-8 CASSLGRHNEQFF TGTGCCAGCAGCTTAGGCCGACACAATGAGCAGTTCTTC
TRBD2 TRBJ2-5 - TRBV10-2 CASSMGLAGGQETQYF TGCGCCAGCAGTATGGGACTAGCGGGGGGACAAGAGACCCAGTACTTC
- TRBJ1-2 - TRBV24-1 CATSVGNYGYTF TGTGCCACCAGTGTTGGAAACTATGGCTACACCTTC
- TRBJ2-7 - TRBV7-2 CASSFITDSYEQYF TGTGCCAGCAGCTTTATCACAGACTCCTACGAGCAGTACTTC
- TRBJ1-2 - TRBV7-2 CASSLSKGYGYTF TGTGCCAGCAGCTTAAGTAAAGGGTATGGCTACACCTTC
- TRBJ1-3 - TRBV7-2 CASSLGQGRNTIYF TGTGCCAGCAGCTTAGGTCAGGGTAGAAACACCATATATTTT
- TRBJ1-5 - TRBV19 CASSTTDSNQPQHF TGTGCCAGTAGTACGACAGACAGCAATCAGCCCCAGCATTTT
- TRBJ1-4 - TRBV28 CASSLDVGNFNEKLFF TGTGCCAGCAGTTTAGACGTAGGTAATTTCAATGAAAAACTGTTTTTT
- TRBJ1-1 - TRBV13 CASSRVGTEAFF TGTGCCAGCAGCCGAGTTGGCACTGAAGCTTTCTTT
TRBD2 TRBJ2-3 - TRBV11-2 CASSSQLAASTDTQYF TGTGCCAGCAGCTCCCAACTAGCGGCTAGCACAGATACGCAGTATTTT
TRBD2 TRBJ2-7 - TRBV7-2 CASSQWGEGEQYF TGTGCCAGCAGCCAGTGGGGGGAGGGGGAGCAGTACTTC
TRBD2 TRBJ2-7 - TRBV5-1 CASSFGLAGGEQYF TGCGCCAGCAGCTTCGGACTAGCGGGAGGCGAGCAGTACTTC
- TRBJ2-7 - TRBV9 CASSVGGVVGYEQYF TGTGCCAGCAGCGTAGGGGGAGTTGTGGGCTACGAGCAGTACTTC
- TRBJ1-2 - TRBV4-1 CASSQEETGPYGYTF TGCGCCAGCAGCCAAGAAGAGACAGGACCTTATGGCTACACCTTC
- TRBJ1-1 - TRBV10-3 CAIGGGDEAFF TGTGCCATCGGAGGCGGGGATGAAGCTTTCTTT
- TRBJ1-2 once TRBV5-1 CASSYQEAGGYGYTF TGCGCCAGCAGCTACCAAGAGGCAGGTGGATATGGCTACACCTTC
- TRBJ1-1 - TRBV29-1 CSVRPLGGTEAFF TGCAGCGTTAGGCCCTTGGGGGGGACTGAAGCTTTCTTT
- TRBJ1-1 - TRBV30 CAWSRPHGLNTEAFF TGTGCCTGGAGTCGTCCGCACGGATTGAACACTGAAGCTTTCTTT
- TRBJ2-7 - TRBV5-1 CASSLDTDSYEQYF TGCGCCAGCAGCTTGGACACTGACTCCTACGAGCAGTACTTC
- TRBJ1-1 - TRBV27 CASSSGGPFGTEAFF TGTGCCAGCAGTTCGGGGGGGCCGTTTGGCACTGAAGCTTTCTTT
- TRBJ2-7 - TRBV18 CASSPGLALSYEQYF TGTGCCAGCTCACCAGGCCTAGCGCTCTCCTACGAGCAGTACTTC
TRBD1 TRBJ1-1 - TRBV7-8 CASSFLYRGRKNTEAFF TGTGCCAGCAGCTTTTTGTACAGGGGGCGCAAGAACACTGAAGCTTTCTTT
TRBD1 TRBJ1-1 - TRBV7-2 CASSWGQGLNTEAFF TGTGCCAGCAGCTGGGGACAGGGGTTGAACACTGAAGCTTTCTTT
TRBD1 TRBJ2-7 - TRBV5-4 CASSSSGTGVHEQYF TGTGCCAGCAGCTCCTCCGGGACAGGTGTCCACGAGCAGTACTTC